This T cell receptor (beta chain) appears in the sequencing data of a study of control samples from healthy donors and cancer patients. Profiling relied on immunoSEQ multiplex PCR, and the TCRdb table lists in-frame clones only, not all of them. The sample yields about 130,000 clones, roughly 94% seen once. V lost 5 bases and J lost 0, with 11 bases in between. The CDR3 sequence is 15 residues long. CDR1 is SGHVS and CDR2 is FNYEAQ in the germline V gene. The V and J genes are TRBV7-6 and TRBJ2-1; D not resolved. The clonotype comes from a man aged 55 to 70 with colorectal cancer. The sample taken for sequencing was PBMCs. This CDR3 is CASSAVLSSYNEQFF. The CDR3 bases are TGTGCCAGCAGCGCAGTATTGAGCTCCTACAATGAGCAGTTCTTC.